A single T cell receptor beta chain is shown here with its context. Its antigen specificity is not known. It has no much larger one-base neighbor in the sample; base qualities were not kept. From a lookup of the germline V gene (reference sequence), CDR1 and CDR2 are LNHNV and YYDKDF. The CDR3 spans 15 residues, from the cysteine through the phenylalanine. Only the CDR3 part of the read is kept: 45 bases, read in frame from the first base. Germline trimming: 6 bases from V, 5 bases from J; junction bases outside gene matches: 12. Every donor in the study was a healthy Caucasian. Three pairs of female monozygotic twins, all aged about 18 to 30 years, made up the twin cohort. Peripheral blood mononuclear cells were used as the source from which RNA for TCR libraries was isolated. The library relied on 5' RACE. TCRdb shows the sequencer as Illumina HiSeq 2000. A universal primer binding site was added through template switching, and the final cDNA carried a unique molecular identifier so that TCR cDNA molecules could be counted accurately. Specific primers in the conserved constant-segment region were used to synthesize first-strand cDNA for the TCR alpha and beta chains. To control for contamination, each cDNA library was double barcoded with a SMART-Mk sample barcode plus Illumina barcodes. TruSeq adapter sequences along with Illumina sample barcodes were introduced in two successive PCR steps. The TCR alpha and beta cDNA libraries were sequenced on the Illumina HiSeq platform using custom primers. The authors' analysis ran thus. MiGEC was used to process raw reads and extract unique molecular identifiers, and MiXCR was used to find CDR3 positions. Recombination models were inferred per individual with the repgenHMM and IGoR tools using an EM algorithm. Shared clonotypes were analyzed with the tcR package in R, and sharing was normalized by the product of cloneset sizes. Out-of-frame nonproductive sequences were analyzed to study raw recombination free of thymic and clonal selection effects. TCRdb passed the public sequencing reads through fastp at Q25 and MiXCR, retaining productive beta sequences. One record per CDR3 amino acid sequence lists the most common genes and DNA. The V and J calls and clone size are TCRdb's, not the authors'. The sample table holds hundreds of thousands of distinct CDR3 sequences, of which 15% to 20% were seen once. The top ten constitute around 13% of the sample.

This specimen comes from a study of identical twins (dated by TCRdb to the mid-2010s). In terms of the full investigation: TCR alpha and beta repertoires from monozygotic twins, unrelated adults of various ages and cord blood were deep-sequenced to test whether fetal clonotypes persist. To rule out contamination, the twin experiments were replicated at different times with different library preparation protocols.

The paper's findings and limits, for the study overall: Compared with coincidental sharing between unrelated individuals, out-of-frame TCR alpha sequences shared between twins showed an excess of sequences with low generation probability. In monozygotic twins, out-of-frame TCR alpha sharing was systematically underestimated by recombination models, although the models agreed with sharing between unrelated individuals. Conclusions relied on cross-sectional statistical analysis, since the same donors could not be followed over many years. Fewer insertions were carried by abundant cord blood beta clonotypes, a similar but weaker trend appeared in young adult naive repertoires, and no such trend appeared in memory repertoires. Invariant T cells such as MAIT and iNKT could partly confound zero-insertion analyses, though diverse VJ usage argued against this for most clonotypes. The excess sharing between twins in beta out-of-frame sequences was weaker because fewer shared sequences reduced the signal-to-noise ratio.

The same sample was also used in a study of T cells expressing NK-cell markers. Per that second paper: TCR beta-chain repertoires were profiled in sorted CD3+CD56+NKG2C+, CD3+CD56+NKG2C- and CD3+CD56-NKG2C+ T-cell subsets from fewer than 10 donors. Among the eight sequenced donors, seven were HCMV-seropositive and one was HCMV-seronegative. In several experiments an anti-gammadeltaTCR antibody was added to restrict sorting to alphabetaTCR-expressing T cells. For five or six donors, the dominant CD3+CD56+NKG2C+ clonotypes were among the top 10 CD8+ clonotypes and accounted for about 1.0-7.5% of CD8+ T cells. Those dominant clonotypes were again the most abundant among CD3+CD56-NKG2C+ cells in several donors, at about 25-65%. Whether the expanded NKG2C-expressing T cell clones were specific for HCMV antigens was left unclear. All eight donors whose samples were sequenced were randomly selected healthy volunteers, three of them men and five women. To determine HCMV serostatus, a commercial ELISA kit was used to detect HCMV-specific IgG in serum. For five or six donors, unsorted PBMC were also used to sequence bulk peripheral blood T-cell repertoires. Reads were demultiplexed and grouped by UMI with MIGEC, and clonotypes were assembled and quantified with MiTCR. To exclude erroneous sequences, any TCR cDNA sequence not supported by at least two reads was discarded. The tcR package was used for downstream repertoire analysis, and clonotypes were matched across fractions by CDR3 nucleotide sequence plus V segment. VDJmatch was used to annotate antigen specificity against VDJdb, with one amino acid substitution allowed in CDR3.

Sequenced input: PBMCs. This chain joins TRBV15 to TRBJ2-7, with 8 bases in between that match TRBD1. This sequence originates from a woman younger than 35 in good health. The sequence in DNA is TGTGCCACCAGAAAGCGACAGGGGAGGTTAGACGAGCAGTACTTC. It encodes CATRKRQGRLDEQYF. Beyond the CDR3, the reference TRBV15 and TRBJ2-7 genes provide the residues; the full variable domain reads: DAMVIQNPRYQVTQFGKPVTLSCSQTLNHNVMYWYQQKSSQAPKLLFHYYDKDFNNEADTPDNFQSRRPNTSFCFLDIRSPGLGDTAMYLCATRKRQGRLDEQYFGPGTRLTVT.